One sample yielded the 18 T cell receptor beta chains listed below, sequenced in a study of radiation and T cells in renal cell carcinoma. Repertoires were generated with immunoSEQ multiplex PCR, while TCRdb's copy carries only in-frame clones and drops some. The table records 150,000 or so clones, 87% of them present only once. As for time point: blood 2 weeks post-SBRT. The sample's treatment: 15 Gy SBRT to primary tumor, nephrectomy 4 weeks later. The sequenced sample was blood, obtained from a patient whose treatment included radiotherapy and nephrectomy. Every receptor here comes from a woman between 50 and 59 years old with renal cell carcinoma.

This chain joins TRBV29-1 and TRBJ1-1, with TRBD1 identical over 9 bases. The germline gives CDR1 SQVTM, CDR2 ANQGSEA. The CDR3 loop spans 15 amino acids. V gave up 5 bases and J gave up 1 base; unmatched junction bases: 8. The CDR3 nucleotides are TGCAGCGTTAAAGGGGGACAGGGTTCGAACACTGAAGCTTTCTTT. Its protein product is CSVKGGQGSNTEAFF.

Regarding this clone: It is unclear where the CDR3 begins or ends on the DNA, so no DNA is shown, and the CDR3 is as TCRdb lists it. The chain combines TRBV12-2 with TRBJ2-6; no DNA check was done on the table's D call, TRBD2. TRBV12-2 is a listed pseudogene. The CDR3 numbers 17 amino acids, ends counted. The CDR3 region is CASRSGGWAAGANVLTF.

This chain links TRBV7-9 with TRBJ1-6; TRBD1 might be the D (5 bases). CDR1 is SEHNR, CDR2 FQNEAQ, per germline (reference sequence). The CDR3 is 16 amino acids. The V end lost 11 bases, the J end lost 0 bases, and 17 bases lay between the germline ends. The DNA of the CDR3 is TGTGCCCTCGGGGAGGGGCTAAGCTCCTATAATTCACCCCTCCACTTT. Amino acid sequence: CALGEGLSSYNSPLHF.

For this clone: An end of the junction differs from the germline gene, which may be a read error. The genes are TRBV2 and TRBJ1-5; D not certain. This CDR3 is 13 amino acids long. The germline CDR1 and CDR2 sequences are SNHLY and FYNNEI. The CDR3 protein is CASSVGRNQLQHF. CDR3 in DNA: TGTGCCAGCAGTGTTGGCAGAAATCAGCTCCAGCATTTT. The variable domain in full, completed from reference TRBV2 and TRBJ1-5, reads EPEVTQTPSHQVTQMGQEVILRCVPISNHLYFYWYRQILGQKVEFLVSFYNNEISEKSEIFDDQFSVERPDGSNFTLKIRSTKLEDSAMYFCASSVGRNQLQHFGDGTRLSIL.

The rearrangement uses TRBV11-2 and TRBJ2-1; D is perhaps TRBD2 (6 bases). V lost 4 bases to trimming and J lost 6 bases, with 13 bases between them. This CDR3 comprises 14 residues. The germline V gene has CDR1 SGHAT and CDR2 FQNNGV. CDR3 amino acids: CASSSRLVLNEQFF. The CDR3 region has the DNA TGTGCCAGCAGCTCCCGACTAGTACTCAATGAGCAGTTCTTC.

J is TRBJ2-7 and V is TRBV7-9; either TRBD1 or TRBD2 may supply D (5 bases each). V shed 5 bases and J shed 6 bases, with 17 bases lying between them. The CDR3 covers 14 residues. Germline V gene data show CDR1 as SEHNR and CDR2 as FQNEAQ (reference sequence). Here the CDR3 reads CASSPTPGLFEQYF. The DNA of the CDR3 is TGTGCCAGCAGCCCTACTCCGGGGCTCTTCGAGCAGTACTTC.

The chain links TRBV6-5 to TRBJ1-6; TRBD1 is a possible D gene (6 bases). Germline assignment: CDR1 MNHEY and CDR2 SVGAGI. The ends were cut back, 6 bases at V and 8 bases at J, with 17 bases in the middle. This CDR3 contains 15 residues. The CDR3 region has the DNA TGTGCCAGCAGACCCGACAGGAGGGAACATTCACCCCTCCACTTT. Its translation: CASRPDRREHSPLHF.

The J gene is TRBJ2-5, the V gene TRBV7-2, with D perhaps TRBD2 (5 bases). Trimming left V 3 bases short and J 2 bases short, with 7 bases between. This CDR3 region has 13 residues. Germline CDR1 and CDR2: SGHTA and FQGNSA. The CDR3 DNA follows: TGTGCCAGCAGCTTTAGCGCACAAGAGACCCAGTACTTC. The encoded protein is CASSFSAQETQYF.

This clone has a single count. The rearrangement links TRBV6-8 to TRBJ1-2; no firm D call. CDR1 and CDR2 from the germline V gene are MNHGY and SAAAGT. Trimming removed 6 bases at V and 7 bases at J, with 30 bases between. The CDR3 is made up of 18 amino acids. The chain's CDR3 is CASRPPDPSTPETCGYTF. Written as DNA, the CDR3 is TGTGCCAGCAGGCCTCCGGACCCATCCACCCCGGAGACGTGTGGCTACACCTTC.

The V call is TRBV6-1, the J call TRBJ2-3, with D perhaps TRBD2 (6 bases). The V and J ends lost 7 bases and 4 bases respectively, with 18 bases between them. Germline lookup yields CDR1 MNHNS and CDR2 SASEGT. The CDR3 totals 15 residues. CDR3 sequence reads: CASNPTRDLPDTQYF. CDR3 DNA sequence: TGTGCCAGCAACCCGACTAGAGATTTACCAGATACGCAGTATTTT.

The chain is built from TRBV2 and TRBJ2-5; 13 positions agree with TRBD2. Germline V gene lookup returns CDR1 SNHLY and CDR2 FYNNEI. The CDR3 has 16 amino acids. J lost 3 bases, V lost 7 bases, and 8 bases had no gene match. CDR3 sequence: CASTQRLAGGEETQYF. In nucleotides, the CDR3 is TGTGCCAGCACTCAAAGACTAGCGGGGGGTGAAGAGACCCAGTACTTC.

The chain employs TRBV6-5 and TRBJ1-2, with D uncertain. CDR3 length: 11 amino acids. Per the germline V gene, CDR1 is MNHEY and CDR2 is SVGAGI. The V end was cut by 10 bases, the J end by 6 bases, with 12 bases between. The CDR3 DNA is TGTGCCACCTCGTATGGGGATGGCTACACCTTC. Encoded protein: CATSYGDGYTF.

The V call is TRBV9, the J call TRBJ1-1; D is ambiguous. This CDR3 is 13 amino acids long. The germline gives CDR1 SGDLS, CDR2 YYNGEE. Trimming shortened V by 4 bases and J by 3 bases, and 10 bases separated the two germline ends. CDR3 residues: CASSSWGDTEAFF. DNA of the CDR3: TGTGCCAGCAGCTCCTGGGGAGACACTGAAGCTTTCTTT. Filled out from reference TRBV9 and TRBJ1-1, the complete variable domain reads DSGVTQTPKHLITATGQRVTLRCSPRSGDLSVYWYQQSLDQGLQFLIQYYNGEERAKGNILERFSAQQFPDLHSELNLSSLELGDSALYFCASSSWGDTEAFFGQGTRLTVV.

The chain couples TRBV29-1 to TRBJ2-5, with 8 bases lining up with TRBD1. Germline V gene lookup returns CDR1 SQVTM and CDR2 ANQGSEA. V gave up 6 bases and J gave up 4 bases; unmatched junction bases: 10. The CDR3 sequence is 14 residues long. This chain's CDR3 is CSVTGRDRRETQYF. The CDR3 bases are TGCAGCGTCACAGGCCGGGACAGGAGAGAGACCCAGTACTTC.

This chain uses TRBV18 with TRBJ1-1; 9 bases fit TRBD1. Germline lookup yields CDR1 KGHSH and CDR2 LQKENI. The CDR3 spans 14 residues. J gave up 5 bases and V 5 bases, and 6 bases lay outside the gene matches. CDR3 sequence: CASSWTGDITEAFF. CDR3 bases: TGTGCCAGCTCATGGACAGGGGATATAACTGAAGCTTTCTTT. Looking up the rest from reference TRBV18 and TRBJ1-1 gives the full variable domain: NAGVMQNPRHLVRRRGQEARLRCSPMKGHSHVYWYRQLPEEGLKFMVYLQKENIIDESGMPKERFSAEFPKEGPSILRIQQVVRGDSAAYFCASSWTGDITEAFFGQGTRLTVV.

The J gene is TRBJ2-5, the V gene TRBV5-6; possibly TRBD2 for D (5 bases). There are 17 residues in the CDR3. V lost 3 bases and J lost 4, with 22 bases in between. From germline, CDR1 is SGHDT and CDR2 YYEEEE. CDR3: CASSSREGGRGGETQYF. Here the CDR3 DNA reads TGTGCCAGCAGCTCCCGTGAGGGCGGCCGCGGAGGAGAGACCCAGTACTTC.

This clone was counted only a few times. The V gene is TRBV10-1, the J gene TRBJ1-6; no clear D gene. CDR1 and CDR2 from the germline V gene are WNHNN and SYGVQD (reference sequence). V lost 6 bases, J lost 8 bases, and 11 bases lay in between. The CDR3 covers 13 residues. CDR3 loop: CASSRTKDSPLHF. CDR3 in DNA: TGCGCCAGCAGCCGGACGAAGGATTCACCCCTCCACTTT.

The chain is built from TRBV7-2 and TRBJ1-1; D not resolved. CDR1 is SGHTA, CDR2 FQGNSA, per germline. Between the trimmed V and J ends, which lost 0 bases and 5 bases, there was a span of 7 bases. This CDR3 is built from 13 residues. CDR3 residues: CASSLALGTEAFF. The CDR3 DNA reads as TGTGCCAGCAGCTTAGCTCTGGGTACTGAAGCTTTCTTT.